The TCR beta chain described here comes from a study of shared clonotypes between healthy human individuals. Study context: Ranging from 18 to 49 in age, donors were two women and three men.

Study-wide results and limits: Sequencing depth was expected to affect clonotype sharing among donors.

TCRdb keeps only in-frame clones here, not all; method: immunoSEQ multiplex PCR. The sample consists of hundreds of thousands of clones, roughly 97% of them appearing once. Naive CD4+ cells were CD45RA-selected; the remaining cells were memory. V lost 10 bases and J 3 bases, leaving 13 bases between the germline ends. The CDR3 totals 12 residues. CDR1 and CDR2 from the germline V gene are MDHEN and SYDVKM. Notes on this clone: Its specificity is unknown.

The sample was naive CD4+ T cells sorted from blood. Subset given: CD45RA+ positively selected. The J gene is TRBJ2-7, the V gene TRBV28; the D is unclear. The origin of this receptor is a woman under 40 in good health. CDR3 amino acids: CATETPNYEQYF. In DNA form, the CDR3 reads TGTGCCACTGAGACACCCAACTACGAGCAGTACTTC. Using reference TRBV28 and TRBJ2-7 for the parts outside the CDR3, the full variable domain is DVKVTQSSRYLVKRTGEKVFLECVQDMDHENMFWYRQDPGLGLRLIYFSYDVKMKEKGDIPEGYSVSREKKERFSLILESASTNQTSMYLCATETPNYEQYFGPGTRLTVT.